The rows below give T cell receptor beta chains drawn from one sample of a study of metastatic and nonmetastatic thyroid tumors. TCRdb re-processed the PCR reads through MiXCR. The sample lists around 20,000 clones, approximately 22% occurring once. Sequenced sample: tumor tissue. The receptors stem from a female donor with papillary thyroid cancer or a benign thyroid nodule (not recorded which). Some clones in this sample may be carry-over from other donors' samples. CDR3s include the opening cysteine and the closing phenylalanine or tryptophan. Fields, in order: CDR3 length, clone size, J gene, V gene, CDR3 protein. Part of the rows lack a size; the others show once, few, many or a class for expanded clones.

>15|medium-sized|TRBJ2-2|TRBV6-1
CASSLQTSGTGELFF
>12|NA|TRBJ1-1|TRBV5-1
CASSLVQAEAFF
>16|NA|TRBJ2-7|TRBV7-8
CASSQLIIAGVYEQYF
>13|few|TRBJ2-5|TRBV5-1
CASSTTSSETQYF
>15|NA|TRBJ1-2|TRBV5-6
CASSLVTGAYYGYTF
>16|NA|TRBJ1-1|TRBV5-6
CASSFRAGSMNTEAFF
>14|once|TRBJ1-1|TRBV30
CAWSQGGSGTEAFF
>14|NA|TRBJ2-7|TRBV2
CASESSGRVREQYF
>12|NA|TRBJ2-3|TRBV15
CATSRDQDTQYF
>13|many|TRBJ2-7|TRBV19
CASSDRTSLEQYF
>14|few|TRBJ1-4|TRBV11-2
CASRLTGTNEKLFF
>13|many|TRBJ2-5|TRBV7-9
CASSPGLAETQYF
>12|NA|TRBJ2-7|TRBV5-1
CASSDPQDEQYF
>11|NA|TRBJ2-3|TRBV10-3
CAISSEDTQYF
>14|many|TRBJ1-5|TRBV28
CASSLLSSNQPQHF
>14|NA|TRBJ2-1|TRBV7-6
CASSLEAGVKQGFF
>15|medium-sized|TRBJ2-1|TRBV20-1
CSARDLESSYNEQFF
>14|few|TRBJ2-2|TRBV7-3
CASSPGLNTGELFF
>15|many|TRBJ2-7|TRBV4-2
CASSQDLTVAIEQYF
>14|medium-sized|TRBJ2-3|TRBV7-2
CASSWTSGTDTQYF
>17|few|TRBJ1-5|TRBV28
CASSSRRQLYSNQPQHF
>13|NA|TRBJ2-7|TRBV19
CASNPSGSSEQYF
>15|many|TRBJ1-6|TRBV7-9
CASSLNIQGDSPLHF
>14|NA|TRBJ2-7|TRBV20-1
CSARDAVHSYEQYF
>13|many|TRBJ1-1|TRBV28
CASSGFPYTEAFF